A single sample gave rise to the 20 T cell receptor beta chains below, sequenced in a study of glioma-infiltrating T cells. TCR alpha and beta CDR3 regions were amplified from RNA using iRepertoire nested multiplex PCR. TCRdb redid the calling of the multiplex PCR reads with MiXCR, one entry per CDR3 protein. The table includes roughly 200,000 distinct CDR3 sequences, around 40% detected once. The sample consisted of glioma tissue, nonneoplastic brain tissue, or PBMCs (not recorded which). Every receptor here comes from a human donor with low-grade glioma or glioblastoma, undergoing nonglioma brain surgery, or in good health (not recorded which).

This clonotype has ten or more counts. This chain links TRBV3-1 with TRBJ2-1; D remains unclear. The germline gives CDR1 LGHDT, CDR2 YNNKEL (reference sequence). V lost 4 bases to trimming and J lost 4 bases, with 14 bases between them. The CDR3 is made up of 15 amino acids. The CDR3 bases are TGTGCCAGCAGCCTAACAAAGCTGACGTACAATGAGCAGTTCTTC. Its translation: CASSLTKLTYNEQFF.

This chain joins TRBV6-6 and TRBJ2-1; 10 bases line up with TRBD2. CDR1 is MNHNY and CDR2 is SVGAGI in the germline V gene (reference sequence). The CDR3 sequence is 14 residues long. V lost 9 bases and J lost 12; bases outside the gene matches: 14. In DNA form, the CDR3 reads TGTGCCAGAAAAACTAGCGGGACGGTTAGTGTGCAGTTCTTC. Residues: CARKTSGTVSVQFF.

As concerns this clonotype: A much larger clone lies a single base off, so this may be a read error. CDR3 DNA sequence: TGTGCCAGCAGCCCTAGAGTAGCGCCCTACAATGAGCACTTCTTC. Amino acids: CASSPRVAPYNEHFF. The chain combines TRBV7-9 with TRBJ2-1; a weak D match, TRBD2 (5 bases). Germline CDR1 and CDR2: SEHNR and FQNEAQ (reference sequence). CDR3 length: 15 residues.

Comments on this clonotype: One base away lies a much larger clone, so this may be a sequencing read error. The chain employs TRBV15 and TRBJ2-2; no reliable D call. Trimming left V 4 bases short and J 5 bases short, with 8 bases between. The CDR3 spans 13 residues. The germline V gene has CDR1 LNHNV and CDR2 YYDKDF (reference sequence). The CDR3 protein is CATSIKRTGELFF. The CDR3 region has the DNA TGTGCCACCAGCATTAAAAGAACCGGGGAGCTGTTTTTT.

This clonotype was counted a single time. This may be a read error, as it is one base from a much larger clone. The rearrangement links TRBV20-1 to TRBJ2-5; D is possibly TRBD2 (6 bases). The CDR3 consists of 15 residues. From germline, CDR1 is DFQATT and CDR2 SNEGSKA (reference sequence). The V end was cut by 3 bases, the J end by 4 bases, with 18 bases between. For the CDR3, the DNA is TGCAGTGCTAGCCAGCCAGGACTATCGGGAGAGACCCAGTACTTC. It yields the protein CSASQPGLSGETQYF.

In this sample, this clonotype turned up a few times. J is TRBJ1-3 and V is TRBV18; no firm D call. CDR3 length equals 15 residues. Trimming removed 3 bases at V and 1 base at J, with 10 bases between. Per germline, CDR1 KGHSH and CDR2 LQKENI. CDR3 region: CASSPDPHSGNTIYF. CDR3 DNA: TGTGCCAGCTCACCTGACCCCCATTCTGGAAACACCATATATTTT. Using reference TRBV18 and TRBJ1-3 for the parts outside the CDR3, the full variable domain is NAGVMQNPRHLVRRRGQEARLRCSPMKGHSHVYWYRQLPEEGLKFMVYLQKENIIDESGMPKERFSAEFPKEGPSILRIQQVVRGDSAAYFCASSPDPHSGNTIYFGEGSWLTVV.

Points on this clonotype: This may stem from a read error, because a much larger clone lies one nucleotide away. V is TRBV20-1 and J is TRBJ2-2; TRBD2 is a possible D gene (5 bases). This CDR3 is built from 15 residues. CDR1 is DFQATT, CDR2 SNEGSKA, per germline (reference sequence). CDR3 in amino acids: CSALKIQLNTGEMFF. CDR3 sequence (DNA): TGCAGTGCCCTTAAGATACAACTGAACACCGGGGAGATGTTTTTT.

The table lists this clonotype with many counts. The V gene is TRBV6-1, the J gene TRBJ2-1; 14 nucleotides align to TRBD2. The CDR3 has 18 residues. The germline gives CDR1 MNHNS, CDR2 SASEGT. Trimming removed 6 bases from V and 8 bases from J; junction bases left unmatched: 15. The CDR3 region has the DNA TGTGCCAGCAGCCCCGGCTTTGGACTAGCGGGAGGTCAGGATGAGCAGTTCTTC. Its protein is CASSPGFGLAGGQDEQFF.

This rearrangement joins TRBV2 to TRBJ1-3, with unresolved D. Trimming took off 8 bases at V and 0 bases at J, with 14 bases between the two ends. CDR3 length equals 15 residues. Per germline, CDR1 SNHLY and CDR2 FYNNEI. The CDR3 reads CASLGSDLSGNTIYF. CDR3 coding DNA: TGTGCCAGCCTTGGGTCCGACCTCTCTGGAAACACCATATATTTT.

This clonotype showed up many times. V usage is TRBV25-1 and J usage is TRBJ2-7; no firm D call. Germline-derived CDR1 and CDR2 are MGHDK and SYGVNS. V was pared by 8 bases and J by 4 bases, with 6 bases between. This CDR3 spans 10 amino acids. CDR3 in amino acids: CASGKYEQYF. In DNA, the CDR3 is TGTGCCAGCGGGAAGTACGAGCAGTACTTC.

Regarding this clonotype: A much bigger clone sits one base away, suggesting this may be a read error. The J gene is TRBJ1-5, the V gene TRBV28; the D is unclear. Looked up from germline, CDR1 is MDHEN and CDR2 is SYDVKM. With 5 bases removed from V and 0 bases from J, the gap between germline ends came to 20 bases. This CDR3 is 18 amino acids long. For the CDR3, the DNA is TGTGCCAGCAGTAGCCCTTTACAGAGATTAAATAGCAATCAGCCCCAGCATTTT. Translation: CASSSPLQRLNSNQPQHF.

This chain connects TRBV27 to TRBJ2-4; D gene unclear. V lost 5 bases, J lost 4 bases, and 15 bases lay in between. The CDR3 totals 15 residues. Germline CDR1 is MNHEY and CDR2 is SMNVEV (reference sequence). CDR3 residues: CASSNAAITKNIQYF. The CDR3, as DNA: TGTGCCAGCAGTAATGCTGCGATAACTAAAAACATTCAGTACTTC.

This clonotype was counted only a few times. The chain carries TRBV14 and TRBJ2-1; no definite D call. Germline lookup yields CDR1 SGHDN and CDR2 FVKESK. V was cut by 1 base and J by 2 bases, with 6 bases left in between. This CDR3 contains 14 residues. The CDR3 protein is CASSQASTYNEQFF. The DNA of the CDR3 is TGTGCCAGCAGCCAAGCCTCGACCTACAATGAGCAGTTCTTC.

In the case of this clonotype: A read error may account for a junction end that differs from germline. CDR3 in DNA: TGCAGTGCTAGAGACACACAGGGGGTTACCTATAATTCACCCCCCCAATTT. This sequence encodes CSARDTQGVTYNSPPQF. The V call is TRBV20-1, the J call TRBJ1-6, with 8 bases that match TRBD1. CDR1 DFQATT and CDR2 SNEGSKA come from the germline V gene (reference sequence). The CDR3 is made up of 17 amino acids.

On this clonotype: Being one base from a much bigger clone, this may be a read error. V gene TRBV28 combines with J gene TRBJ1-3; D ambiguous. The CDR3 has 14 residues. V lost 5 bases and J 0 bases, leaving 8 bases between the germline ends. The germline V gene has CDR1 MDHEN and CDR2 SYDVKM. The CDR3 DNA is TGTGCCAGCAGTCCTTACAGCTCTGGAAACACCATATATTTT. Its translation: CASSPYSSGNTIYF.

This clonotype was counted a few times. This chain uses TRBV7-9 with TRBJ2-5; no clear D gene. Germline V gene lookup returns CDR1 SEHNR and CDR2 FQNEAQ (reference sequence). V lost 4 bases and J 0 bases, leaving 9 bases between the germline ends. This CDR3 has 14 amino acids. The chain's CDR3 is CASSYTGYQETQYF. The CDR3 nucleotides read TGTGCCAGCAGCTACACCGGGTACCAAGAGACCCAGTACTTC. Supplemented by reference TRBV7-9 and TRBJ2-5, the full variable domain reads DTGVSQNPRHKITKRGQNVTFRCDPISEHNRLYWYRQTLGQGPEFLTYFQNEAQLEKSRLLSDRFSAERPKGSFSTLEIQRTEQGDSAMYLCASSYTGYQETQYFGPGTRLLVL.

As regards this clonotype: A much larger clone differs from this one at a single base, so this may be a read error. The V gene is TRBV7-2, the J gene TRBJ2-1, with a tentative D call TRBD2 (7 bases). The CDR3 length is 14 residues. The germline CDR1 and CDR2 sequences are SGHTA and FQGNSA. The CDR3 loop reads CASSKYERDNEEFF. CDR3 bases: TGTGCCAGCAGCAAATACGAGCGGGACAATGAGGAGTTCTTC.

Remarks on this clonotype: One base away lies a much larger clone, so this may be a sequencing read error. The chain employs TRBV7-8 and TRBJ2-1; 10 nucleotides align to TRBD1. Germline trimming cut 5 bases from V and 3 bases from J; bases unmatched to any gene: 7. There are 16 residues in the CDR3. The germline gives CDR1 SGHVS, CDR2 FQNEAQ. The CDR3 DNA sequence: TGTGCCAGCAGCCCCGTTAGGGACAGGGGCTACAATGAGCAGTTCTTC. Protein product: CASSPVRDRGYNEQFF.

This clonotype was recorded at least ten times. The gene calls are TRBV28 and TRBJ1-2, with D unclear. The CDR3 sequence is 12 residues long. Germline-derived CDR1 and CDR2 are MDHEN and SYDVKM. V lost 6 bases and J lost 7, with 12 bases in between. CDR3 DNA: TGTGCCAGCAGGAGCGCCCCCGGTGGCTACACCTTC. It specifies CASRSAPGGYTF.

Note on this clonotype: Here the CDR3 omits its conserved ending phenylalanine or tryptophan, so a read error is the likely source. The genes are TRBV29-1 and TRBJ2-7, with D perhaps TRBD1 (5 bases). The CDR3 has 13 residues. V lost 5 bases and J lost 0, with 11 bases in between. CDR1 and CDR2 (germline): SQVTM, ANQGSEA. The DNA of the CDR3 is TGCAGCGTTATTAAAGGGGTCTCCTACGAGCAGTACCTC. Its protein product is CSVIKGVSYEQYL.